This T cell receptor (beta chain) was obtained from a study of shared clonotypes between healthy human individuals. Study as a whole: Two female and a few male donors aged 18 to 49 were enrolled.

CD4+ cells were split into CD45RA+ naive and CD45RA-negative memory subsets. Notes on this clone: Its antigen is unidentified.

Findings and caveats of the study: Represented genetic and exposure-history diversity was restricted by having few donors. Sampling covered nothing but blood. Tissue TCR repertoires likely differ from those found in blood.

The assay was immunoSEQ multiplex PCR, and TCRdb's table has in-frame clones only and misses some. The data contain about 2.4 million clones, approximately 90% of them singletons. CDR1 SGHKS and CDR2 YYEKEE come from the germline V gene (reference sequence). The CDR3 runs to 15 residues. Trimming took 2 bases from V and 2 from J; bases not matched to a gene: 4. This receptor was taken from a man younger than 35 in good health. The chain couples TRBV5-5 to TRBJ2-7; 10 bases fit TRBD1. Sequenced material: naive CD4+ T cells sorted from blood. Specified subset: CD45RA+ positively selected. CDR3 region: CASSFIDRGPYEQYF. CDR3 coding DNA: TGTGCCAGCAGCTTTATTGACAGGGGGCCCTACGAGCAGTACTTC.